These 18 T cell receptor beta chains originate from one sample sequenced in a study of vaccination effects on CD4 cells after COVID-19. Repertoires were generated with immunoSEQ multiplex PCR, while TCRdb's copy carries only in-frame clones and drops some. Of approximately 40,000 clones in the sample, around 70% are singletons; the top ten hold under 25%. Using viral peptide pools, the ViraFEST assay grew out antigen-specific CD4+ T cells prior to sequencing. Scientists isolated CD4+ T cells after an approximately 10-day culture period ended. Nucleocapsid antibodies were negative in the vaccine recipients, who had never had SARS-CoV-2 infection. These TCRs' antigens remain unknown. The sample here was CD4+ T cells from PBMCs cultured with SARS-CoV-2 spike peptides, taken before COVID-19 vaccination. The receptors stem from a human donor who received a COVID-19 vaccine.

The chain has TRBV18 and TRBJ1-4; no definite D call. V lost 6 bases to trimming and J lost 4 bases, with 15 bases between them. The CDR3 runs to 15 residues. Germline V gives CDR1 KGHSH, CDR2 LQKENI. CDR3 nucleotide sequence: TGTGCCAGCTCCCCCAACACGAGAAGTAATGAAAAACTGTTTTTT. Protein: CASSPNTRSNEKLFF. Supplemented by reference TRBV18 and TRBJ1-4, the full variable domain reads NAGVMQNPRHLVRRRGQEARLRCSPMKGHSHVYWYRQLPEEGLKFMVYLQKENIIDESGMPKERFSAEFPKEGPSILRIQQVVRGDSAAYFCASSPNTRSNEKLFFGSGTQLSVL.

The chain employs TRBV4-1 and TRBJ2-1; 14 nucleotides line up with TRBD2. The CDR3 consists of 17 residues. CDR1 is MGHRA, CDR2 YSYEKL, per germline. V was clipped by 4 bases and J by 8 bases; unmatched bases: 10. This chain's CDR3 is CASSPGLAGGRYHEQFF. CDR3 in DNA: TGCGCCAGCAGCCCAGGACTAGCGGGAGGACGGTATCATGAGCAGTTCTTC.

This clone was picked up one time. The chain combines TRBV3-1 (or the pseudogene TRBV3-2) with TRBJ2-5, with unresolved D. This CDR3 spans 14 amino acids. V was clipped by 10 bases and J by 2 bases, with 17 bases between them. Germline loops: CDR1 LGHDT, CDR2 YNNKEL (reference sequence). Here the CDR3 reads CATCLGSAQETQYF. The CDR3 nucleotides are TGTGCCACCTGCCTAGGGTCGGCTCAAGAGACCCAGTACTTC.

V usage is TRBV6-2 or TRBV6-3 and J usage is TRBJ2-1; a weak D match, TRBD2 (5 bases). This CDR3 is 13 amino acids long. Germline V gene sequence: CDR1 MNHEY, CDR2 SVGEGT. Deletions cut 4 bases from V and 6 bases from J, with 10 bases between. The CDR3 loop reads CASSSRAGNEQFF. As DNA, the CDR3 is TGTGCCAGCAGTTCGCGGGCGGGCAATGAGCAGTTCTTC.

In its sample, this clone was seen a few times. The chain couples TRBV3-1 (or the pseudogene TRBV3-2) to TRBJ1-1; maybe TRBD1 (6 bases). The germline gives CDR1 LGHDT, CDR2 YNNKEL (reference sequence). The CDR3 is made up of 11 amino acids. V was pared by 4 bases and J by 11 bases, with 11 bases between. CDR3 sequence reads: CASSRNREAFF. The DNA for the CDR3 is TGTGCCAGCAGCCGTAACAGGGAGGCTTTCTTT.

The rearrangement uses TRBV11-2 and TRBJ2-7, with 8 bases that match TRBD1. CDR1 is SGHAT, CDR2 FQNNGV, per germline. CDR3 length: 15 residues. Germline trimming cut 3 bases from V and 5 bases from J; bases unmatched to any gene: 9. The CDR3 coding sequence is TGTGCCAGCAGCTTCACGGGACAGGTCATCCACGAGCAGTACTTC. Translating gives CASSFTGQVIHEQYF.

The chain carries TRBV6-2 or TRBV6-3 and TRBJ2-2; D gene uncertain. The V gene lost 0 bases and the J gene lost 7 bases, with 6 bases spanning the gap. The CDR3 totals 13 residues. Germline V lookup: CDR1 MNHEY, CDR2 SVGEGT. The CDR3 here is CASSYSEVGELFF. CDR3 nucleotides: TGTGCCAGCAGTTACTCAGAGGTCGGGGAGCTGTTTTTT.

With respect to this clone: Its ends do not fully match the called genes, so a read error is possible. The rearrangement links TRBV7-7 to TRBJ2-5, with 12 positions matching TRBD2. Per germline, CDR1 SSHAT and CDR2 FNYEAQ (reference sequence). The CDR3 runs 15 residues. This CDR3 reads CASSPQTSGGETQYF. CDR3 nucleotide sequence: TGTGCTAGCAGCCCTCAGACTAGCGGGGGTGAGACCCAGTACTTC.

This chain connects TRBV27 to TRBJ1-5; perhaps TRBD1 as D (5 bases). Per germline, CDR1 MNHEY and CDR2 SMNVEV (reference sequence). CDR3 length: 18 residues. V dropped 5 bases and J dropped 0 bases, with 20 bases sitting between them. The CDR3 DNA reads TGTGCCAGCAGTGTGGCTTTCGGGTTCAGGGATAGCAATCAGCCCCAGCATTTT. It translates to CASSVAFGFRDSNQPQHF.

The chain uses TRBV13 and TRBJ2-2; no reliable D call. The germline V and J ends were trimmed by 5 bases and 6 bases, with 7 bases remaining between them. Germline V CDR1 and CDR2: PRHDT, FYEKMQ (reference sequence). The length of the CDR3 is 12 residues. The CDR3, as DNA: TGTGCCAGCAGCCAGATGCCCGGGGAGCTGTTTTTT. Translating gives CASSQMPGELFF.

This clone was seen a single time. Relative to the germline gene, one junction end is altered; a read error may explain this. This chain links TRBV3-1 (or the pseudogene TRBV3-2) with TRBJ2-7; D is perhaps TRBD1 (6 bases). Germline-derived CDR1 and CDR2 are LGHDT and YNNKEL (reference sequence). CDR3 size: 15 residues. The CDR3 sequence is CASTQKEGDTYEQYF. For the CDR3, the DNA is TGTGCCAGCACCCAAAAGGAAGGGGACACCTACGAGCAGTACTTC.

The V call is TRBV2, the J call TRBJ2-3; 9 nucleotides line up with TRBD2. V lost 11 bases and J lost 1; bases outside the gene matches: 4. The CDR3 sequence is 13 residues long. The germline V gene has CDR1 SNHLY and CDR2 FYNNEI. The CDR3 sequence: CALRTSGTDTQYF. DNA for the CDR3: TGTGCCTTACGGACTAGCGGCACAGATACGCAGTATTTT.

The rearrangement links TRBV10-3 to TRBJ1-2, with 7 bases that match TRBD1. The CDR3 loop spans 14 amino acids. J lost 6 bases, V lost 3 bases, and 7 bases had no gene match. Looked up from germline, CDR1 is ENHRY and CDR2 is SYGVKD. The DNA of the CDR3 is TGTGCCATCAGTGAAAGACAGGGCTGGGATGGCTACACCTTC. This codes for CAISERQGWDGYTF.

The chain combines TRBV6-2 or TRBV6-3 with TRBJ1-5; TRBD1 matches at 7 bases. The trim removed 4 bases at V and 6 bases at J, leaving 9 bases unmatched. Germline-derived CDR1 and CDR2 are MNHEY and SVGEGT. The CDR3 is made up of 15 amino acids. The CDR3 loop reads CASSSHRGGGQPQHF. CDR3 DNA sequence: TGTGCCAGCAGTTCCCACAGGGGAGGGGGTCAGCCCCAGCATTTT.

This clone is classed as medium-sized. The V gene is TRBV9, the J gene TRBJ1-2; D gene ambiguous. The CDR3 covers 13 residues. Germline lookup yields CDR1 SGDLS and CDR2 YYNGEE. V was shortened by 2 bases and J by 4 bases, with 9 bases between the two germline ends. DNA for the CDR3: TGTGCCAGCAGCGTTGACCCCTCCTATGGCTACACCTTC. This codes for CASSVDPSYGYTF.

The rearrangement uses TRBV11-2 and TRBJ1-2; no reliable D call. Between the trimmed V and J ends, which lost 3 bases and 2 bases, there was a span of 4 bases. In germline, CDR1 is SGHAT, CDR2 FQNNGV. The CDR3 extends over 12 amino acids. The CDR3: CASSFSNYGYTF. In DNA, the CDR3 is TGTGCCAGCAGCTTTTCCAACTATGGCTACACCTTC.

V usage is TRBV19 and J usage is TRBJ2-1, with 7 bases matching TRBD2. The CDR3 extends over 14 amino acids. Germline V gives CDR1 LNHDA, CDR2 SQIVND (reference sequence). Trimming took 5 bases from V and 4 from J; bases not matched to a gene: 5. DNA for the CDR3: TGTGCCAGTAGTCATCTAGCGGAATACAATGAGCAGTTCTTC. The encoded protein is CASSHLAEYNEQFF.

This clone showed up just a few times. The CDR3 DNA reads as TGTGCCAGCAGCTCAGACGGCACAGGGCCCTTGGCCCAGCATTTT. Its translation is CASSSDGTGPLAQHF. The chain combines TRBV16 with TRBJ1-5; D is possibly TRBD1 (6 bases). Germline V gene data show CDR1 as KGHSY and CDR2 as FQNENV. The V end lost 5 bases, the J end lost 11 bases, and 22 bases lay between the germline ends. This CDR3 is built from 15 residues.